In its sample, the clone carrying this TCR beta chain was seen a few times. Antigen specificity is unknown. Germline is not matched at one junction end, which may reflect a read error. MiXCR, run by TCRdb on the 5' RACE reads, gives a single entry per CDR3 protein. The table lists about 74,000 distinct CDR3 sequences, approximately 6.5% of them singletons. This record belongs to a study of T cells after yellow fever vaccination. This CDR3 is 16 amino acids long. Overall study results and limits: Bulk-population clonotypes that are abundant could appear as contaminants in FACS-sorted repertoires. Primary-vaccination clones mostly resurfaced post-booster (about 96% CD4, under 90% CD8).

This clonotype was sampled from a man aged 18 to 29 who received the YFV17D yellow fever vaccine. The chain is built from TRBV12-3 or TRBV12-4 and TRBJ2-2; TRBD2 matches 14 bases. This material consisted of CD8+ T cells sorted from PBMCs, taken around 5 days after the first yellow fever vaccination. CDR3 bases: TGTGCCAGCAGCGGGACTAGCGGGGGATTGGTCGGGGAGCTTTTTTTT. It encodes CASSGTSGGLVGELFF.